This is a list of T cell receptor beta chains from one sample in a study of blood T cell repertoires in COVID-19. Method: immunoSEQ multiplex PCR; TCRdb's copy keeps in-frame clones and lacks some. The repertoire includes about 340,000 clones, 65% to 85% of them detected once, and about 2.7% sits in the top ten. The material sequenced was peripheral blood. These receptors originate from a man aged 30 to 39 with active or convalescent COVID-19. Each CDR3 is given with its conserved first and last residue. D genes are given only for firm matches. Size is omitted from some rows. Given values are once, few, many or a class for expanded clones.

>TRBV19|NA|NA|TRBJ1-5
CASSMSPGSRVGQPQHF
TGTGCCAGTAGTATGAGTCCGGGATCGAGAGTTGGTCAGCCCCAGCATTTT
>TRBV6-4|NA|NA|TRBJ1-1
CASSREVGTEAFF
TGTGCCAGCAGCAGGGAAGTGGGCACTGAAGCTTTCTTT
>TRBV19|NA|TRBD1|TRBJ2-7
CASSTSLGQVYEQYF
TGTGCCAGTAGTACCTCCCTGGGACAGGTCTACGAGCAGTACTTC
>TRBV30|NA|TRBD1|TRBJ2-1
CAWSGDRFNEQFF
TGTGCCTGGAGTGGGGACAGATTTAATGAGCAGTTCTTC
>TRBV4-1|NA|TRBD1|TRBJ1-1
CASSRAQGARGMNTEAFF
TGCGCCAGCAGCCGCGCGCAGGGGGCGCGTGGAATGAACACTGAAGCTTTCTTT
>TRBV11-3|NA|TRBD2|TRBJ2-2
CASSLDTASGSGTGELFF
TGTGCCAGCAGCTTAGATACGGCTAGCGGGAGTGGCACCGGGGAGCTGTTTTTT
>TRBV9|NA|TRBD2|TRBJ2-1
CASSVELAGSNEQFF
TGTGCCAGCAGCGTAGAGCTAGCGGGGTCAAATGAGCAGTTCTTC
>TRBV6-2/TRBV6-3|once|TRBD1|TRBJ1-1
CASSLRRGRGTEAFF
TGTGCCAGCAGTTTACGGAGGGGGCGAGGTACTGAAGCTTTCTTT
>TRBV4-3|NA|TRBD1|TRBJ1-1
CASSQEGGRGKAFF
TGCGCCAGCAGCCAAGAGGGGGGCAGGGGGAAGGCTTTCTTT
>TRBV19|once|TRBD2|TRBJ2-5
CATREGETQYF
TGTGCCACCAGGGAGGGAGAGACCCAGTACTTC
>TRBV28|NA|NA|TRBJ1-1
CASLPHQAYEAFF
TGTGCCAGCCTCCCCCACCAGGCCTATGAAGCTTTCTTT
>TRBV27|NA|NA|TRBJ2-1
CASSLLGAYNEQFF
TGTGCCAGCAGTTTATTGGGGGCGTATAATGAGCAGTTCTTC
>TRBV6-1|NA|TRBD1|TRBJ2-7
CASSDRDSAYEQYF
TGTGCCAGCAGTGACCGGGACAGCGCCTACGAGCAGTACTTC
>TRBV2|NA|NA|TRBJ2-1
CASRLGLSSYNEQFF
TGTGCCAGCAGACTGGGACTTAGCTCCTACAATGAGCAGTTCTTC
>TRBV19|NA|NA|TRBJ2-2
CASSPRTTNTGELFF
TGTGCCAGTAGTCCACGGACAACGAACACCGGGGAGCTGTTTTTT
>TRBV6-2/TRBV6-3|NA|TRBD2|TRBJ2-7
CASSSPWSSGGATYSYEQYF
TGTGCCAGCAGTTCCCCGTGGTCGAGCGGGGGGGCCACCTACTCCTACGAGCAGTACTTC
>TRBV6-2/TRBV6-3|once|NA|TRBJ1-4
CASSYLIGRRGNEKLFF
TGTGCCAGCAGTTACCTCATCGGGCGCAGGGGTAATGAAAAACTGTTTTTT
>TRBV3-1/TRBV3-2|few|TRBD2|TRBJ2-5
CASSPRLADWEETQYF
TGTGCCAGCAGCCCCCGGCTAGCGGATTGGGAAGAGACCCAGTACTTC
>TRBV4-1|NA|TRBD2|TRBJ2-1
CASSQVAGAFYNEQFF
TGCGCCAGCAGCCAAGTAGCGGGGGCGTTCTACAATGAGCAGTTCTTC
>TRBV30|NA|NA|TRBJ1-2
CAWSVRRRLNYGYTF
TGTGCCTGGAGTGTACGCCGCAGACTTAACTATGGCTACACCTTC
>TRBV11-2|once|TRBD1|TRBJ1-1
CASSLAGGEAFF
TGTGCCAGCAGCTTAGCAGGGGGTGAAGCTTTCTTT
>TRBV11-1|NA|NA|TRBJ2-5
CASSQGETQYF
TGTGCCAGCAGCCAGGGCGAGACCCAGTACTTC
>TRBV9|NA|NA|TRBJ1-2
CASSHEQDRYGYTF
TGTGCCAGCAGCCACGAACAGGACCGCTATGGCTACACCTTC
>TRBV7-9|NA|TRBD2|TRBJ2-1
CASSPRTSAGSYNEQFF
TGTGCCAGCAGCCCTCGGACTAGCGCGGGCTCCTACAATGAGCAGTTCTTC
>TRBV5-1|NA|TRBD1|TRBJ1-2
CASSPNTDRGYGYTF
TGCGCCAGCAGTCCAAACACCGACAGGGGTTATGGCTACACCTTC
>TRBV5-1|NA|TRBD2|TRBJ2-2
CASSLTGTSGSRAGELFF
TGCGCCAGCAGCTTAACCGGGACTAGCGGGAGTAGAGCCGGGGAGCTGTTTTTT
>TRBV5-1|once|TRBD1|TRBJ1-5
CASSPGLGQDSNQPQHF
TGCGCCAGCAGCCCGGGTCTGGGACAGGATAGCAATCAGCCCCAGCATTTT
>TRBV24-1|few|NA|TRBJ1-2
CATSDPVPPYGYTF
TGTGCCACCAGTGATCCCGTCCCCCCCTATGGCTACACCTTC
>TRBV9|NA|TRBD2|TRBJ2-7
CASSVGGTDSYEQYF
TGTGCCAGCAGCGTGGGGGGGACGGACTCCTACGAGCAGTACTTC
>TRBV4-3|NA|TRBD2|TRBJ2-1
CASSQLAGVVYNEQFF
TGCGCCAGCAGCCAACTAGCGGGGGTCGTCTACAATGAGCAGTTCTTC
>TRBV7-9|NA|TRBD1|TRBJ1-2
CASSLDRGAYGYTF
TGTGCCAGCAGCTTAGACAGGGGTGCCTATGGCTACACCTTC
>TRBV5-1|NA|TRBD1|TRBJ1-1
CASSSGQGVPENTEAFF
TGCGCCAGCAGCTCCGGACAGGGGGTCCCTGAGAACACTGAAGCTTTCTTT
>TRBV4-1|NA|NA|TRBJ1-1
CASSQIPGTEAFF
TGCGCCAGCAGCCAGATACCGGGGACTGAAGCTTTCTTT
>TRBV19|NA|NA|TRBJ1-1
CASSIGQLNTEAFF
TGTGCCAGTAGTATAGGACAGCTGAACACTGAAGCTTTCTTT
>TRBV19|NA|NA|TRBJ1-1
CASSTRTENTEAFF
TGTGCCAGTAGTACAAGGACAGAAAACACTGAAGCTTTCTTT
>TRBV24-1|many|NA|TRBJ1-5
CATSDPKAGELNQPQHF
TGTGCCACCAGTGATCCAAAAGCGGGGGAGCTCAATCAGCCCCAGCATTTT
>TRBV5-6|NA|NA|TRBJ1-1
CASSFPTGNTEAFF
TGTGCCAGCAGCTTTCCTACAGGGAACACTGAAGCTTTCTTT
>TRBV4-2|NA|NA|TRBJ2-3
CASSQEKQALGDTQYF
TGTGCCAGCAGCCAAGAGAAACAGGCCTTGGGAGATACGCAGTATTTT
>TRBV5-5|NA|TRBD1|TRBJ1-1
CASSSTGLEAFF
TGTGCCAGCAGCTCGACAGGGCTTGAAGCTTTCTTT
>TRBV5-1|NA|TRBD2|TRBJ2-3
CASSLGLTGGPSTDTQYF
TGCGCCAGCAGCTTGGGCTTGACGGGAGGGCCTAGCACAGATACGCAGTATTTT
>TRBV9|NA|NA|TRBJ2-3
CASSPRGDTQYF
TGTGCCAGCAGCCCCCGGGGGGATACGCAGTATTTT
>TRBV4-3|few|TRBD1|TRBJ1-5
CASSHDRLTGGYEPQHF
TGCGCCAGCAGCCATGACCGTTTGACAGGGGGCTATGAGCCCCAGCATTTT
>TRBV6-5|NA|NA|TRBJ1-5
CASRSGFNQPQHF
TGTGCCAGCAGATCAGGATTCAATCAGCCCCAGCATTTT
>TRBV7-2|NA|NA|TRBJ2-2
CASLGDLNTGELFF
TGTGCCAGTCTAGGGGATTTGAACACCGGGGAGCTGTTTTTT
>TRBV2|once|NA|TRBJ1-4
CASTLDRRTNEKLFF
TGTGCCAGCACATTGGACAGAAGAACTAATGAAAAACTGTTTTTT
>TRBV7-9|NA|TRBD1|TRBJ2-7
CASSTTTGGNEQYF
TGTGCCAGCAGCACGACGACAGGGGGCAACGAGCAGTACTTC
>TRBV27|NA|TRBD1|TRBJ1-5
CASSELQGAGQPQHF
TGTGCCAGCAGTGAATTACAGGGGGCGGGGCAGCCCCAGCATTTT
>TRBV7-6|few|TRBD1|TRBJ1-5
CASSRQGRDQPQHF
TGTGCCAGCAGCCGACAGGGTAGGGATCAGCCCCAGCATTTT
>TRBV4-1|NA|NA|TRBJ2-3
CASSQAALRGDTQYF
TGCGCCAGCAGCCAAGCGGCCCTAAGGGGCGATACGCAGTATTTT